The entry below describes one TCR beta chain. These data come from a study of shared clonotypes between healthy human individuals. The ends were cut back, 6 bases at V and 3 bases at J, with 12 bases in the middle. Germline V lookup: CDR1 MDHEN, CDR2 SYDVKM. The CDR3 covers 13 residues. TCRdb's copy holds only in-frame clones and misses some; the assay was immunoSEQ multiplex PCR. The sample includes around 700,000 clones, around 72% seen only once; the top ten take around 1.8%. This clonotype was obtained from a woman aged 30 to 39 in good health. V and J are TRBV28 and TRBJ2-7, with D perhaps matching TRBD2 (6 bases). Sequencing used memory CD4+ T cells sorted from blood. Subset denoted: CD45RA-negative fraction. CDR3 in amino acids: CASRVGGNYEQYF. The CDR3 DNA follows: TGTGCCAGCAGGGTTGGCGGGAACTACGAGCAGTACTTC.